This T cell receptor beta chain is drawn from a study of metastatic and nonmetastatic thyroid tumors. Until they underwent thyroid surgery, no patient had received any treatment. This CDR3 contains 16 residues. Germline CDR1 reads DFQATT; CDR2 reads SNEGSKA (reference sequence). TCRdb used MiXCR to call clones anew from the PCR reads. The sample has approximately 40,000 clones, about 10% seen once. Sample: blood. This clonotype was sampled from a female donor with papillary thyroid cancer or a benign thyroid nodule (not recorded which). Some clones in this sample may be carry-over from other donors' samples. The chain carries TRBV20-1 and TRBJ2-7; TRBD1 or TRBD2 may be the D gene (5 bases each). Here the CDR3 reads CSPDRPGTRRDYEQYF. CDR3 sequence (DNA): TGCAGCCCGGACCGCCCCGGGACCCGCCGGGACTACGAGCAGTACTTC.